Listed here is a single TCR beta chain. Its antigen is unidentified. With 4 bases removed from V and 8 bases from J, the gap between germline ends came to 14 bases. This CDR3 contains 14 residues. The data belong to a study of early stage breast cancer tumors. Study-level information: Of around 16 invasive breast tumors, about twelve were hormone receptor-positive, HER2-negative.

Produced via immunoSEQ multiplex PCR; TCRdb's table is partial and in-frame only. This sample has more than 60,000 clones, with approximately 79% found just once. Study-wide points: Most shared enriched TCRB sequences were commonly generated ones. Tumors had roughly 2.3-fold higher T cell density and higher clonality than adjacent normal breast tissue.

The chain carries TRBV23-1 and TRBJ1-4; tentative D call: TRBD1 (5 bases). TRBV23-1 is an ORF, and what it does is uncertain. This sequence originates from a person aged 55 to 75 with breast cancer. Sequencing was carried out using blood. This chain's CDR3 is CASSRRGFGEKLFF. The CDR3 DNA reads as TGCGCCAGCAGTCGGAGGGGTTTCGGAGAAAAACTGTTTTTT.